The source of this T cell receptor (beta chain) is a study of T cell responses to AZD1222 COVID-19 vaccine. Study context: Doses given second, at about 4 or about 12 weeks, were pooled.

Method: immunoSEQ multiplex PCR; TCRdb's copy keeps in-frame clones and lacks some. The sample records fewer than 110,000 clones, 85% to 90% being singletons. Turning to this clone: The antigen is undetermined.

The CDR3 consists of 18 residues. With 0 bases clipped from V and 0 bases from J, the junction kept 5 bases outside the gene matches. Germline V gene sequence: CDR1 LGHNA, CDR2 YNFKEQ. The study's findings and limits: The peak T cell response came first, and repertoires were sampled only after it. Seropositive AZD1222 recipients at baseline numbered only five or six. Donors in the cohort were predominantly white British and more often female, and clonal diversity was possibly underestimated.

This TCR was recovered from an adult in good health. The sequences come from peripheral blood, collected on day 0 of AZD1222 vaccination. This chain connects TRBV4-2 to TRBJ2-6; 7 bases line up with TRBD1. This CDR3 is CASSQEGQLISGANVLTF. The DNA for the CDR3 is TGTGCCAGCAGCCAAGAGGGACAGCTTATCTCTGGGGCCAACGTCCTGACTTTC.